Listed below are T cell receptor beta chains from one sample, sequenced in a study of regulatory and conventional T cells in RAG deficiency. Here immunoSEQ multiplex PCR was the method, and the copy in TCRdb shows in-frame clones only, minus some. The data show roughly 12,000 clones, 85% to 95% seen once. The sample was also reused in another study, on regulatory T cells.

The sequencing sample was made of CD4+ effector T cells sorted from blood. The receptors here all came from a human donor in good health. The CDR3 runs from the conserved cysteine through the conserved F or W. D genes are given only for firm matches. Expanded clones get a size class; other rows say once, few or many, or leave the size out.

TRBD1	TRBV12-5	.	TRBJ2-2	TGTGCTAGTGGTCAGGACAGGAAGGGTACCGGGGAGCTGTTTTTT	CASGQDRKGTGELFF
TRBD1	TRBV5-4	once	TRBJ2-3	TGTGCCAGCAGCCCCAGGACAGGGGAGGGCACAGATACGCAGTATTTT	CASSPRTGEGTDTQYF
.	TRBV30	.	TRBJ2-1	TGTGCCTGGAGTGTACAGATTCCCAACAATGAGCAGTTCTTC	CAWSVQIPNNEQFF
.	TRBV5-1	.	TRBJ2-7	TGCGCCAGCAGCTCCCGGGGGCAGGAGAGCGAGCAGTACTTC	CASSSRGQESEQYF
TRBD1	TRBV29-1	.	TRBJ2-2	TGCAGCGTTGAGAAGACAGGGGGCCGGACCGGGGAGCTGTTTTTT	CSVEKTGGRTGELFF
.	TRBV5-1	.	TRBJ2-3	TGCGCCAGCAGCTTGTCCCTCCAGGGTGCAGATACGCAGTATTTT	CASSLSLQGADTQYF
TRBD1	TRBV5-1	.	TRBJ2-2	TGCGCCAGCAGCTTGCCAGGGGGCTTCACCGGGGAGCTGTTTTTT	CASSLPGGFTGELFF
TRBD1	TRBV15	.	TRBJ1-1	TGTGCCACCAGCAGAGAGGACAGGGCGGGCACTGAAGCTTTCTTT	CATSREDRAGTEAFF
.	TRBV6-5	.	TRBJ1-1	TGTGCCAGCGGGCCGTGGGGGACGGGGAACACTGAAGCTTTCTTT	CASGPWGTGNTEAFF
.	TRBV5-1	once	TRBJ1-2	TGCGCCAGCAGCTTGGCGCTGGGGAATAGCTATGGCTACACCTTC	CASSLALGNSYGYTF
.	TRBV4-1	.	TRBJ1-1	TGCGCCAGCAGCCAAGATTACCAGGGGCTTAGCACTGAAGCTTTCTTT	CASSQDYQGLSTEAFF
TRBD2	TRBV6-5	.	TRBJ2-1	TGTGCCAGCAGCCCTGGACTAGCCGGTGAGCAGTTCTTC	CASSPGLAGEQFF
TRBD1	TRBV18	.	TRBJ1-4	TGTGCCAGCTCACAACAGGGGGCGCCTAATGAAAAACTGTTTTTT	CASSQQGAPNEKLFF
.	TRBV19	.	TRBJ2-5	TGTGCCAGTAGTAAGACCATTCAAGAGACCCAGTACTTC	CASSKTIQETQYF
TRBD1	TRBV5-1	.	TRBJ2-7	TGCGCCAGCAGCTTGGAGACAGGGGGTACCTACGAGCAGTACTTC	CASSLETGGTYEQYF
.	TRBV6-4	.	TRBJ1-2	TGTGCCAGCAGTCCCCAGCAGGGTGGTGGCTACACCTTC	CASSPQQGGGYTF
TRBD2	TRBV27	.	TRBJ2-1	TGTGCCAGCAGAACCACAAAGGGACTAGCGGGGGAGTTCTTC	CASRTTKGLAGEFF
.	TRBV10-3	.	TRBJ1-1	TGTGCCATCAGTGCCTCCCCCAATGGGGACACTGAAGCTTTCTTT	CAISASPNGDTEAFF
TRBD2	TRBV18	.	TRBJ2-5	TGTGCCAGCTCACCAGGGGGAGGGGAGACCCAGTACTTC	CASSPGGGETQYF
TRBD1	TRBV18	few	TRBJ1-2	TGTGCCAGCGACCGGGGACAGAACTATGGCTACACCTTC	CASDRGQNYGYTF
TRBD1	TRBV5-1	.	TRBJ2-7	TGCGCCAGCAGCCCGTACCAGGACAGGGGGGCCTACGAGCAGTACTTC	CASSPYQDRGAYEQYF
.	TRBV6-6	.	TRBJ1-6	TGTGCCAGCCAACGGGGGGAGGGGTCACCCCTCCACTTT	CASQRGEGSPLHF
.	TRBV4-2	once	TRBJ1-2	TGTGCCAGCAGCCAAGATGAACCATATGGGAATGGCTACACCTTC	CASSQDEPYGNGYTF
.	TRBV7-9	.	TRBJ1-5	TGTGCCAGCAGCTTAATGGGAAATAGCAATCAGCCCCAGCATTTT	CASSLMGNSNQPQHF
TRBD1	TRBV6-6	.	TRBJ2-7	TGTGCCATTCGGAGACAGGGAATATCCTACGAGCAGTACTTC	CAIRRQGISYEQYF
.	TRBV5-4	.	TRBJ1-5	TGTGCCAGCAGCTTGGCAGGGGCTGATCAGCCCCAGCATTTT	CASSLAGADQPQHF
.	TRBV7-9	.	TRBJ1-2	TGTGCCAGCAGCTTAGCTGCAGGGACCACTAACTATGGCTACACCTTC	CASSLAAGTTNYGYTF
TRBD1	TRBV5-8	.	TRBJ1-1	TGTGCCAGCAGCTCCGACAGGGTAGCTGAAGCTTTCTTT	CASSSDRVAEAFF
.	TRBV12-1	.	TRBJ1-2	TGTGCCAGCAGCTTTTTGGCAGGTATACATGATGGCTACACCTTC	CASSFLAGIHDGYTF
.	TRBV28	.	TRBJ1-1	TGTGCCAGCAGTTTGTTCGACGGTGGGGGGGGCACTGAAGCTTTCTTT	CASSLFDGGGGTEAFF
.	TRBV4-1	.	TRBJ2-1	TGCGCCAGCAGCCAACCCAAGGAGAGCGACACTATCTTCTTC	CASSQPKESDTIFF
TRBD1	TRBV30	once	TRBJ2-3	TGTGCCTGGAGTCAGGGGGGCACAGATACGCAGTATTTT	CAWSQGGTDTQYF
.	TRBV5-5	.	TRBJ1-1	TGTGCCAGCAGCTTGGCTGTAGGTGTTTACACTGAAGCTTTCTTT	CASSLAVGVYTEAFF
TRBD1	TRBV4-3	.	TRBJ2-7	TGCGCCAGCAGCCAGCTACCGGGACAGCCCAACGAGCAGTACTTC	CASSQLPGQPNEQYF
TRBD2	TRBV5-4	.	TRBJ2-5	TGTGCCAGCAGCTTTGGGCTAGCGGGGGCCCGTATGGAGACCCAGTACTTC	CASSFGLAGARMETQYF
.	TRBV2	.	TRBJ2-3	TGTGCCAGCACACAGAACACAGATACGCAGTATTTT	CASTQNTDTQYF
.	TRBV2	.	TRBJ2-5	TGTGCCAGCACCCTTTCCGGGACCCTCGTGGAGACCCAGTACTTC	CASTLSGTLVETQYF